Included here is one TCR beta chain sequence, with context. TCRdb keeps only in-frame clones here, not all; method: immunoSEQ multiplex PCR. The data show 740,000 or so clones, with around four fifths seen just once and around 1.8% held by the top ten. V was pared by 5 bases and J by 2 bases, with 9 bases between. In germline, CDR1 is MNHGY, CDR2 SVAAGI. This CDR3 has 13 residues. The record originates from a study of shared clonotypes between healthy human individuals. Sequences were obtained from memory CD4+ T cells sorted from blood. Subset described: CD45RA-negative fraction. The genes are TRBV6-9 and TRBJ2-5, with D maybe TRBD1 (6 bases). The clonotype was recovered from a woman aged 25 to 39 in good health. Written as DNA, the CDR3 is TGTGCCAGCAGTATCGACAGGCAAGAGACCCAGTACTTC. As protein: CASSIDRQETQYF.